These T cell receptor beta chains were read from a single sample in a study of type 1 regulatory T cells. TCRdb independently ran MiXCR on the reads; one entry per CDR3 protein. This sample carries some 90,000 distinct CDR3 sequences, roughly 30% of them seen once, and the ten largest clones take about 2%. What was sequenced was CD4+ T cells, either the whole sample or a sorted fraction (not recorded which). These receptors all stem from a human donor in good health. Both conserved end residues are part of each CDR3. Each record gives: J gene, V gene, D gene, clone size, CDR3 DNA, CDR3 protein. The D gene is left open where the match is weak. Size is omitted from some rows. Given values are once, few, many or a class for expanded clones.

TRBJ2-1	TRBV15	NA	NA	TGTGCCACCAGTCTGCCCCCCTCCTACAATGAGCAGTTCTTC	CATSLPPSYNEQFF
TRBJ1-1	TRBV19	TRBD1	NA	TGTGCCAGTAGCGATGACAGGGGAGGCCCGAACACTGAAGCTTTCTTT	CASSDDRGGPNTEAFF
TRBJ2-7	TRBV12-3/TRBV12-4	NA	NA	TGTGCCAGCGGAACGTATGAGCAGTACTTC	CASGTYEQYF
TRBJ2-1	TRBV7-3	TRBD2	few	TGTGCCAGCAGCTCCCGGACTAGCGGGACGAACTACAATGAGCAGTTCTTC	CASSSRTSGTNYNEQFF
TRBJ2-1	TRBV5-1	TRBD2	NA	TGCGCCAGCAGCTCATTAGCGGGGCGGGTGAACAATGAGCAGTTCTTC	CASSSLAGRVNNEQFF
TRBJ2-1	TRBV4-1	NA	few	TGCGCCAGCAGCCAACCCAAAAATGAGCAGTTCTTC	CASSQPKNEQFF
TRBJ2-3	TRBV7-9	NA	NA	TGTGCCAGCAGCTTATTGGGACGCCTTAGCACAGATACGCAGTATTTT	CASSLLGRLSTDTQYF
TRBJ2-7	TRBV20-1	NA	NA	TGCAGTGCTAGAGATGTTTTGCTCGCATACGAGCAGTACTTC	CSARDVLLAYEQYF
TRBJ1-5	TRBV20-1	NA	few	TGCAGTGCCGGGGACGAGGATCAGCCCCAGCATTTT	CSAGDEDQPQHF
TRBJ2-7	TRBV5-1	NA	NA	TGCGCCAGCAGCTTGGCCGGGCCGTTGTACGAGCAGTACTTC	CASSLAGPLYEQYF
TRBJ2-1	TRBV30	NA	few	TGTGCCTGGGGGAGGAGGAATGAGCAGTTCTTC	CAWGRRNEQFF
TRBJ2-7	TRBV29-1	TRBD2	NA	TGCAGCGCTAGACTAGCGGGAGTACCCGAGCAGTACTTC	CSARLAGVPEQYF
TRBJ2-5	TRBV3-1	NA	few	TGTGCCAGCAGCCAAGGGGGATGGGAGACCCAGTACTTC	CASSQGGWETQYF
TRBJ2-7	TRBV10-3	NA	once	TGTGCCATCAGGAGGGGGGAAAGCGAGCAGTACTTC	CAIRRGESEQYF
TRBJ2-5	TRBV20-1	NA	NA	TGCAGTGCCCCGGGAGCGATCCAGGAGACCCAGTACTTC	CSAPGAIQETQYF
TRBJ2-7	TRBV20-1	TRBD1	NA	TGCAGTGTCGAACAGGGGGGAAGCTCCTACGAGCAGTACTTC	CSVEQGGSSYEQYF
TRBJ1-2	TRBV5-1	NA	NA	TGCGCCAGCAGCTTGACGGTCGGGGACAATGGCTACACCTTC	CASSLTVGDNGYTF
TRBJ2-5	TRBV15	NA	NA	TGTGCCACCAGCAGAGATTACCAGACCCAGTACTTC	CATSRDYQTQYF
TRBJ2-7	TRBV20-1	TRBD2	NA	TGCAGTGTCACCACTAGCGGGCACGTGCAGTACTTC	CSVTTSGHVQYF
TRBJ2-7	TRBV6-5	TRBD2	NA	TGTGCCAGCAGTTTGCTAGCGGGAGGGTACGAGCAGTACTTC	CASSLLAGGYEQYF
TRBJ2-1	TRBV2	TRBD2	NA	TGTGCCAGCAGTGACTGGGCGGGAGGGTCCTACAATGAGCAGTTCTTC	CASSDWAGGSYNEQFF
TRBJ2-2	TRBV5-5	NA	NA	TGTGCCAGCAGCTGGGGGACACTCTCGGGCGGGGAGCTGTTTTTT	CASSWGTLSGGELFF